This T cell receptor beta chain was captured in a study of T cell repertoires in cytomegalovirus infection. This CDR3 comprises 12 residues. V lost 6 bases and J 5 bases, leaving 11 bases between the germline ends. This clonotype was found many times. TCRdb re-called the reads through MiXCR, storing one row per CDR3 protein. The sample lists fewer than 200,000 distinct CDR3 sequences, 15% to 20% occurring once. V usage is TRBV12-3 or TRBV12-4 and J usage is TRBJ2-7, with D perhaps matching TRBD1 or TRBD2 (6 bases each). This TCR was recovered from a human donor in good health (CMV status not recorded). Some clones in this sample may be carry-over from other donors' samples. The sample consisted of PBMCs. The CDR3 loop reads CASRWGADEQYF. DNA for the CDR3: TGTGCCAGCAGGTGGGGGGCCGACGAGCAGTACTTC.